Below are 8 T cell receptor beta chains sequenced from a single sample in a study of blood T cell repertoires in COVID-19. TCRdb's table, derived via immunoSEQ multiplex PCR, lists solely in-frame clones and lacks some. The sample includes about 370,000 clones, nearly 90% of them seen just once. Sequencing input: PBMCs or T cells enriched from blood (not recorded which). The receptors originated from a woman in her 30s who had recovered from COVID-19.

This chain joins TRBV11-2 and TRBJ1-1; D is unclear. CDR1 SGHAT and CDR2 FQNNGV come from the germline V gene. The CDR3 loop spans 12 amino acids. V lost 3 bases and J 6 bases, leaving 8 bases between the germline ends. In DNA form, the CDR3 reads TGTGCCAGCAGCTTTGGCGGCGCTGAAGCTTTCTTT. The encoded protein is CASSFGGAEAFF.

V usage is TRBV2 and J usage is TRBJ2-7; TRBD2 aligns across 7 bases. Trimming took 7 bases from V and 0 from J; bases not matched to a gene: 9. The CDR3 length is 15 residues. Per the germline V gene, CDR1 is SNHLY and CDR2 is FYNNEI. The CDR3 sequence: CASNPPSGSSYEQYF. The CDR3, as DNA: TGTGCCAGCAACCCTCCTAGCGGCAGCTCCTACGAGCAGTACTTC.

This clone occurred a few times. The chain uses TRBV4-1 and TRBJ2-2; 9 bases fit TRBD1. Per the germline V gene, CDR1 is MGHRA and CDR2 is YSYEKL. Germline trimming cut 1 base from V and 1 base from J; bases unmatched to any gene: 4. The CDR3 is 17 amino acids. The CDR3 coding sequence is TGCGCCAGCAGCCAAGTCCCGGGACAGGGGAACACCGGGGAGCTGTTTTTT. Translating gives CASSQVPGQGNTGELFF.

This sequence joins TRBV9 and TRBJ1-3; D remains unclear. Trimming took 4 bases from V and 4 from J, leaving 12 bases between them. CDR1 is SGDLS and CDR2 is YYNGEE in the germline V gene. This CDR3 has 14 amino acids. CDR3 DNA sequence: TGTGCCAGCAGCCTAGGGTCAGGAGGAAACACCATATATTTT. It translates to CASSLGSGGNTIYF.

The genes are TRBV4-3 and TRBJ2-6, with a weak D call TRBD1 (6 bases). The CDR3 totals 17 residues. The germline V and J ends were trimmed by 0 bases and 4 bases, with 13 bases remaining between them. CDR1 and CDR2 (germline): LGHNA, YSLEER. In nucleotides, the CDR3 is TGCGCCAGCAGCCAAGACACTACAGGGCCCGGGGCCAACGTCCTGACTTTC. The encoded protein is CASSQDTTGPGANVLTF.

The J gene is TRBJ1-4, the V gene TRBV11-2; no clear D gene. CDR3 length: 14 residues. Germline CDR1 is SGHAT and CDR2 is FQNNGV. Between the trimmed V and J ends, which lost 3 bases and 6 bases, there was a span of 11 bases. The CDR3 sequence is CASSLGRWDEKLFF. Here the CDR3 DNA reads TGTGCCAGCAGCTTGGGGAGGTGGGATGAAAAACTGTTTTTT.

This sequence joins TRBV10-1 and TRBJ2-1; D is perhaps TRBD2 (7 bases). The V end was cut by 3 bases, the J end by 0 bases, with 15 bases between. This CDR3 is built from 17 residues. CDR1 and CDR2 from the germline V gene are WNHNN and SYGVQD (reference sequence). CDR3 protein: CASSDAEGGSSYNEQFF. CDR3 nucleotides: TGCGCCAGCAGTGATGCCGAGGGGGGGTCCTCCTACAATGAGCAGTTCTTC.

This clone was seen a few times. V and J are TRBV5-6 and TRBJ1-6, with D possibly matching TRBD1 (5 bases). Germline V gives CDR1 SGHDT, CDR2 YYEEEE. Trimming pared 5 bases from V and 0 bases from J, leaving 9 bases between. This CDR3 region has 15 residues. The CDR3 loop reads CASRLRGSYNSPLHF. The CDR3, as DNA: TGTGCCAGCAGATTAAGGGGCTCCTATAATTCACCCCTCCACTTT.